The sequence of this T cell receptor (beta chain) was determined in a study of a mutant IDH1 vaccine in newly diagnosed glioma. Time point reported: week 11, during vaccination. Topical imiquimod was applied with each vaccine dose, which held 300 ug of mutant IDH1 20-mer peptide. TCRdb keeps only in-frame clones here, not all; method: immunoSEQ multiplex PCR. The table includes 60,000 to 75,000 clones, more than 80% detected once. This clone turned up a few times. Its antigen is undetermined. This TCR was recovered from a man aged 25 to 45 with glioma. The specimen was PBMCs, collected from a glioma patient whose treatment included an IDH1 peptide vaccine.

The CDR3: CASSEGGGHSNQPQHF. In DNA, the CDR3 is TGTGCCAGTAGTGAAGGGGGTGGACATAGCAATCAGCCCCAGCATTTT. V usage is TRBV19 and J usage is TRBJ1-5; D perhaps matches TRBD1 (6 bases). V was trimmed by 5 bases and J by 0 bases, leaving 14 bases between them. CDR3 length: 16 amino acids. Germline-derived CDR1 and CDR2 are LNHDA and SQIVND (reference sequence).